This TCR beta chain emerged from a study of CD8 T cells in Susac syndrome. The authors reverse transcribed roughly 0.5 to 1 ug RNA with random hexamers. A multiplex approach, immunoSEQ multiplex PCR, amplified TCR beta CDR3 across 54 Vbeta and 13 Jbeta. Each CDR3 protein is one row after TCRdb ran MiXCR on the immunoSEQ multiplex PCR reads. The data hold 100,000 to 150,000 distinct CDR3 sequences, with over 85% observed a single time. Comment on this clonotype: The antigen is not known.

Matching for age and sex applied to the controls, who were healthy donors. TEMRA cells were FACS-enriched, and CD8+ and CD4+ T cells were isolated negatively. Points from the study as a whole: The study recognized that the number of individuals in its TCR sequencing and HLA analysis was relatively small.

The clonotype comes from a human donor in good health. The sample taken for sequencing was CD4+ T cells from PBMCs.

CDR3 sequence: CASRDLRGSGNTIYF. In DNA, the CDR3 is TGCGCCAGCAGGGACCTAAGGGGCTCTGGAAACACCATATATTTT. V usage is TRBV5-1 and J usage is TRBJ1-3; perhaps TRBD1 as D (5 bases). CDR1 is SGHRS and CDR2 is YFSETQ in the germline V gene. V dropped 5 bases and J dropped 0 bases, with 12 bases sitting between them. CDR3 length equals 15 residues.